This TCR beta chain was recovered during a study of blood T cell repertoires in COVID-19. For the study at large: Samples representing acute and convalescent COVID-19 were sourced from the United States, Italy and Spain. Sources were T cells, B-cell-depleted T cells, or PBMCs; the material itself was cDNA or gDNA.

Original data processing: Reference gene primer amplification yielded estimated nucleated cell counts. TCRdb's copy holds only in-frame clones and misses some; the assay was immunoSEQ multiplex PCR. V and J calls and clone size are copied from that table; D and trimming were computed from the DNA. This table holds some 150,000 clones, around three quarters found once. Germline lookup yields CDR1 SEHNR and CDR2 FQNEAQ (reference sequence). V was pared by 5 bases and J by 4 bases, with 2 bases of the junction left unmatched. There are 13 residues in the CDR3. The sample was peripheral blood. The rearrangement joins TRBV7-9 to TRBJ1-5; 7 positions agree with TRBD1. The sequence came from a man in his 60s with acute or convalescent COVID-19. As DNA, the CDR3 is TGTGCCAGCAGCCAGGGACAGAATCAGCCCCAGCATTTT. The encoded protein is CASSQGQNQPQHF. The full variable domain, completed using reference TRBV7-9 and TRBJ1-5, is DTGVSQNPRHKITKRGQNVTFRCDPISEHNRLYWYRQTLGQGPEFLTYFQNEAQLEKSRLLSDRFSAERPKGSFSTLEIQRTEQGDSAMYLCASSQGQNQPQHFGDGTRLSIL.